The 13 T cell receptor beta chains below were found in one sample sequenced in a study of T cells in localized non-small cell lung cancer (dated by TCRdb to about 2020). Preparation of the library involved the immunoSEQ multiplex PCR assay. This is the immuneACCESS table as TCRdb keeps it, with only in-frame sequences that have V and J called. A part of the clones is gone; compared with another copy, unresolved V genes explain less than half, and the rest is unexplained. Within this sample are approximately 83,000 clones, with roughly 93% of them counted one time only. In total, the top ten clones hold over 3.5% of the sample. This sample comprised PBMCs, obtained before any cancer treatment. These receptors were taken from a woman aged 35-75 years with stage II squamous cell lung carcinoma.

About this clone: It is likely a read error, because the conserved phenylalanine at the end of the CDR3 is missing. The limits of the CDR3 on the DNA are not certain, so only TCRdb's listed CDR3 is given. The rearrangement joins TRBV4-1 to TRBJ2-3; the table gives TRBD2 as D, unverified against the DNA. The CDR3 numbers 13 amino acids, ends counted. Germline V gene data show CDR1 as MGHRA and CDR2 as YSYEKL. The CDR3 spells CASSQQTGTTTIL.

The gene calls are TRBV7-8 and TRBJ1-1; TRBD1 might be the D (5 bases). Trimming took off 7 bases at V and 5 bases at J, with 20 bases between the two ends. The CDR3 is made up of 15 amino acids. The germline V gene has CDR1 SGHVS and CDR2 FQNEAQ. CDR3 DNA: TGTGCCAGCACCCCTTACCAGGGACCGAGTACTGAAGCTTTCTTT. This gives the protein CASTPYQGPSTEAFF.

This clone came up once. This chain links TRBV12-5 with TRBJ2-7, with unresolved D. Germline V gene sequence: CDR1 LGHNT, CDR2 FRNRAP. Trimming shortened V by 3 bases and J by 4 bases, and 7 bases separated the two germline ends. The CDR3 spans 12 residues. CDR3 bases: TGTGCTAGTGGTTTAAGGGAATACGAGCAGTACTTC. It codes for CASGLREYEQYF.

This clone appeared many times. The rearrangement joins TRBV6-5 to TRBJ1-1; D gene uncertain. The CDR3 sequence is 11 residues long. CDR1 and CDR2 (germline): MNHEY, SVGAGI. V lost 10 bases, J lost 5 bases, and 11 bases lay in between. CDR3 nucleotides: TGTGCCACCAATCCGGGGACTGAAGCTTTCTTT. Translation gives CATNPGTEAFF.

This clone has only one observation. The chain has TRBV27 and TRBJ1-1; the match to TRBD1 covers 8 bases. There are 16 residues in the CDR3. V was clipped by 6 bases and J by 1 base; unmatched bases: 10. CDR1 is MNHEY, CDR2 SMNVEV, per germline (reference sequence). The CDR3 region has the DNA TGTGCCAGCAGGGGTCTCCGGACAGGGACGAACACTGAAGCTTTCTTT. Its translation is CASRGLRTGTNTEAFF.

The gene calls are TRBV11-2 and TRBJ1-4; 7 nucleotides match TRBD1. The CDR3 has 13 residues. CDR1 and CDR2 from the germline V gene are SGHAT and FQNNGV. The trim removed 5 bases at V and 7 bases at J, leaving 4 bases unmatched. The CDR3 sequence: CASSRTGGEKLFF. In DNA form, the CDR3 reads TGTGCCAGCAGCCGGACAGGCGGTGAAAAACTGTTTTTT.

This chain joins TRBV7-9 and TRBJ1-2; TRBD1 matches at 8 bases. Germline-derived CDR1 and CDR2 are SEHNR and FQNEAQ (reference sequence). This CDR3 has 17 amino acids. The ends lost 3 bases at V and 4 bases at J; junction bases unmatched: 13. CDR3 sequence reads: CASSFISQGVGGYGYTF. The CDR3, as DNA: TGTGCCAGCAGCTTCATCTCACAGGGGGTAGGAGGCTATGGCTACACCTTC.

This chain joins TRBV5-4 and TRBJ1-1; D is unresolved. The CDR3 has 14 residues. Germline V CDR1 and CDR2: SGHNT, YYREEE (reference sequence). V was cut by 1 base and J by 1 base, with 8 bases left in between. The DNA of the CDR3 is TGTGCCAGCAGCTTGCGAACGGCGAACACTGAAGCTTTCTTT. Translating gives CASSLRTANTEAFF.

The chain has TRBV5-1 and TRBJ1-1; no reliable D call. Germline V gives CDR1 SGHRS, CDR2 YFSETQ. CDR3 length: 15 amino acids. Trimming took 0 bases from V and 7 from J, leaving 16 bases between them. The DNA of the CDR3 is TGCGCCAGCAGCTTGGCCGGAAGTAAGGCAGGTGAAGCTTTCTTT. Protein product: CASSLAGSKAGEAFF.

This rearrangement joins TRBV11-1 to TRBJ2-1, with 9 bases aligning to TRBD2. J gave up 4 bases and V 5 bases, and 9 bases lay outside the gene matches. The CDR3 extends over 16 amino acids. Germline V lookup: CDR1 SGHAT, CDR2 FQDESV (reference sequence). CDR3 sequence: CASSTRLAVTYNEQFF. CDR3 in DNA: TGTGCCAGCAGCACCAGACTAGCGGTAACATACAATGAGCAGTTCTTC.

This clone appeared a single time. The chain combines TRBV27 with TRBJ2-2; 13 positions match TRBD2. CDR1 and CDR2 (germline): MNHEY, SMNVEV (reference sequence). J lost 3 bases, V lost 7 bases, and 5 bases had no gene match. The CDR3 is made up of 16 amino acids. This chain's CDR3 is CASTGLAGEDTGELFF. The CDR3 DNA follows: TGTGCCAGCACAGGACTAGCGGGAGAGGACACCGGGGAGCTGTTTTTT.

This clone was seen more than once but under ten times. The rearrangement uses TRBV7-8 and TRBJ2-3, with 11 bases aligning to TRBD2. Germline V lookup: CDR1 SGHVS, CDR2 FQNEAQ. V shed 2 bases, J shed 4 bases, and the junction held 5 bases outside the gene matches. This CDR3 comprises 16 residues. The CDR3 loop is CASSLTLAGGPDTQYF. The CDR3 DNA reads as TGTGCCAGCAGCTTAACGCTAGCGGGGGGACCAGATACGCAGTATTTT.

The chain recombines TRBV2 with TRBJ1-6; D is ambiguous. The CDR3 consists of 15 residues. Trimming removed 2 bases at V and 7 bases at J, with 12 bases between. CDR1 and CDR2 from the germline V gene are SNHLY and FYNNEI. CDR3 in amino acids: CASSEFNTGNSPLHF. The DNA for the CDR3 is TGTGCCAGCAGTGAATTCAACACTGGAAATTCACCCCTCCACTTT.